This T cell receptor (beta chain) was sequenced for a study of T cell clonality in common variable immunodeficiency. Sequencing input was equivalent genomic DNA from CVID and controls. Produced via immunoSEQ multiplex PCR; TCRdb's table is partial and in-frame only. The sample holds some 43,000 clones, and no clone turns up only once. Points from the study as a whole: CVID subjects showed higher TCRbeta clonality than healthy controls.

With V trimmed by 0 bases and J by 6 bases, 8 bases remained unmatched. CDR3 length: 17 amino acids. CDR1 and CDR2 (germline): SGHRS, YFSETQ. In this sample, this clone turned up many times. The antigen is not known. The observed sequence ends 3 residues before the CDR3 terminus, with the missing tail filled in from the germline J gene. The rearrangement links TRBV5-1 to TRBJ1-6; 8 bases match TRBD1. Sequencing was performed on peripheral blood mononuclear cells. The TCR originated in a person aged 18 to 75 in good health. The sequenced part of the CDR3 DNA is TGCGCCAGCAGCTTGGGACAGGGGATTAATGGTAATTCACCC. Its protein product is CASSLGQGINGNSP. From start to end, the CDR3 is CASSLGQGINGNSPLHF. The whole variable domain, remainder taken from reference TRBV5-1 and TRBJ1-6, is KAGVTQTPRYLIKTRGQQVTLSCSPISGHRSVSWYQQTPGQGLQFLFEYFSETQRNKGNFPGRFSGRQFSNSRSEMNVSTLELGDSALYLCASSLGQGINGNSPLHFGNGTRLTVT.